These 4 T cell receptor beta chains originate from one sample sequenced in a study of blood T cell repertoires in COVID-19. Assay: immunoSEQ multiplex PCR; the TCRdb copy retains only in-frame clones and omits some. The table includes over 200,000 clones, roughly nine tenths detected once. Sequenced material: peripheral blood. These receptor sequences come from a man aged 55-75 years with COVID-19, enrolled during active disease.

V usage is TRBV19 and J usage is TRBJ2-1; weak D call: TRBD2 (7 bases). V lost 7 bases and J 3 bases, leaving 19 bases between the germline ends. The CDR3 totals 16 residues. Germline CDR1 is LNHDA and CDR2 is SQIVND (reference sequence). The CDR3 nucleotides read TGTGCCAGTACTCCAACGGGGGGCCATTACTACAATGAGCAGTTCTTC. Amino acid sequence: CASTPTGGHYYNEQFF.

The CDR3 DNA reads TGTGCCACCGCCAGGGGCAGCGACAATCAGCCCCAGCATTTT. Amino acids: CATARGSDNQPQHF. This rearrangement joins TRBV24-1 to TRBJ1-5; D possibly corresponds to TRBD1 (6 bases). The germline CDR1 and CDR2 sequences are KGHDR and SFDVKD. Deletions cut 9 bases from V and 3 bases from J, with 14 bases between. CDR3 length: 14 residues.

The chain has TRBV5-8 and TRBJ2-1; the match to TRBD2 covers 9 bases. V trimming: 4 bases; J trimming: 0 bases; junction bases outside the gene matches: 11. Germline V lookup: CDR1 SGHTS, CDR2 YDEGEE. The CDR3 sequence is 18 residues long. CDR3: CASSPGTSFPSSYNEQFF. CDR3 DNA sequence: TGTGCCAGCAGCCCCGGGACTAGCTTTCCGAGCTCCTACAATGAGCAGTTCTTC.

The gene calls are TRBV27 and TRBJ2-7, with a possible D match to TRBD1 (6 bases). The CDR3 runs 13 residues. With 3 bases removed from V and 8 bases from J, the gap between germline ends came to 14 bases. CDR1 and CDR2 from the germline V gene are MNHEY and SMNVEV (reference sequence). The CDR3 DNA is TGTGCCAGCAGTTTTACTCTACAGGGACAGCAGTACTTC. This encodes CASSFTLQGQQYF.